The next 18 T cell receptor beta chains were all read from a single sample in a study of cytomegalovirus exposure and HLA in healthy donors. The PCR ran on 60 Vbeta and 13 Jbeta primers. Clones were read by immunoSEQ multiplex PCR, and TCRdb kept only the in-frame ones, dropping some. The repertoire holds about 140,000 clones, with 70% to 80% as singletons. Sample: PBMCs. All receptors come from a woman between 35 and 50 years old in good health and CMV-seropositive.

This clone appeared a few times. CDR3 region: CASSQGTSGYYEQYF. CDR3 nucleotide sequence: TGCGCCAGCAGCCAGGGGACTAGCGGCTACTACGAGCAGTACTTC. The rearrangement joins TRBV5-1 to TRBJ2-7; 11 bases are a match to TRBD2. CDR1 is SGHRS, CDR2 YFSETQ, per germline. Losses at the gene ends were 4 bases for V and 3 bases for J; bases not matched to a gene: 6. The CDR3 runs to 15 residues.

The CDR3 DNA sequence: TGTGCCAGCAAACAGGGAAGGGATGGCTACACCTTC. It specifies CASKQGRDGYTF. The chain uses TRBV11-2 and TRBJ1-2, with a possible D match to TRBD1 (6 bases). V was trimmed by 7 bases and J by 6 bases, leaving 12 bases between them. There are 12 residues in the CDR3. CDR1 is SGHAT and CDR2 is FQNNGV in the germline V gene.

V usage is TRBV5-1 and J usage is TRBJ2-3; D may be TRBD1 (5 bases). The V end lost 7 bases, the J end lost 4 bases, and 10 bases lay between the germline ends. The CDR3 runs 12 residues. Per germline, CDR1 SGHRS and CDR2 YFSETQ. The CDR3 region has the DNA TGCGCCAGCGCTCAGGGATCAGATACGCAGTATTTT. Protein product: CASAQGSDTQYF.

In nucleotides, the CDR3 is TGTGCCACGGGGACTACCGCTGAGGAGCAGTACTTC. Translation gives CATGTTAEEQYF. The chain employs TRBV10-3 and TRBJ2-7, with 7 bases that match TRBD2. Germline loops: CDR1 ENHRY, CDR2 SYGVKD. V was clipped by 10 bases and J by 7 bases; unmatched bases: 10. The CDR3 sequence is 12 residues long.

The CDR3 nucleotides read TGTGCCAGCAGTTCAGTACAGGGGGCTCTCCAAAAATACAATGAGCAGTTCTTC. It translates to CASSSVQGALQKYNEQFF. This chain connects TRBV28 to TRBJ2-1, with 9 bases fitting TRBD1. V was pared by 4 bases and J by 4 bases, with 14 bases of the junction left unmatched. This CDR3 has 18 residues. Per the germline V gene, CDR1 is MDHEN and CDR2 is SYDVKM.

This rearrangement joins TRBV6-5 to TRBJ1-1; D call uncertain. Germline V gives CDR1 MNHEY, CDR2 SVGAGI. With 4 bases removed from V and 1 base from J, the gap between germline ends came to 13 bases. The CDR3 contains 15 residues. For the CDR3, the DNA is TGTGCCAGCAGTTTCAGTGGACTGCGGAACACTGAAGCTTTCTTT. This codes for CASSFSGLRNTEAFF.

This sequence joins TRBV5-1 and TRBJ2-5, with D hard to call. Germline CDR1 is SGHRS and CDR2 is YFSETQ. V was shortened by 0 bases and J by 4 bases, with 7 bases between the two germline ends. There are 13 residues in the CDR3. CDR3 coding DNA: TGCGCCAGCAGCTTGGCACCGGGAGAGACCCAGTACTTC. It specifies CASSLAPGETQYF. The whole variable domain, remainder taken from reference TRBV5-1 and TRBJ2-5, is KAGVTQTPRYLIKTRGQQVTLSCSPISGHRSVSWYQQTPGQGLQFLFEYFSETQRNKGNFPGRFSGRQFSNSRSEMNVSTLELGDSALYLCASSLAPGETQYFGPGTRLLVL.

This rearrangement joins TRBV6-5 to TRBJ1-4; D is unresolved. This CDR3 is 16 amino acids long. Per the germline V gene, CDR1 is MNHEY and CDR2 is SVGAGI. V shed 0 bases and J shed 7 bases, with 15 bases lying between them. CDR3 region: CASSYSQSLGIEKLFF. The CDR3, as DNA: TGTGCCAGCAGTTACTCACAGAGCCTCGGAATTGAAAAACTGTTTTTT.

The chain's CDR3 is CASSSPLAGGTGELFF. In DNA form, the CDR3 reads TGTGCCAGCAGCTCTCCCTTAGCGGGGGGCACCGGGGAGCTGTTTTTT. The chain carries TRBV7-9 and TRBJ2-2; 10 nucleotides agree with TRBD2. Germline loops: CDR1 SEHNR, CDR2 FQNEAQ (reference sequence). V dropped 4 bases and J dropped 4; count of bases not matched to a gene: 6. The CDR3 contains 16 residues. The full variable domain, rest sourced from reference TRBV7-9 and TRBJ2-2, is DTGVSQNPRHKITKRGQNVTFRCDPISEHNRLYWYRQTLGQGPEFLTYFQNEAQLEKSRLLSDRFSAERPKGSFSTLEIQRTEQGDSAMYLCASSSPLAGGTGELFFGEGSRLTVL.

The rearrangement links TRBV5-1 to TRBJ2-1, with 8 bases that match TRBD2. Per the germline V gene, CDR1 is SGHRS and CDR2 is YFSETQ. The V segment lost 0 bases and the J segment 6 bases; nucleotides outside the gene matches: 2. The CDR3 has 14 amino acids. The CDR3 DNA reads TGCGCCAGCAGCTTGGGGACTAGCCCCAATGAGCAGTTCTTC. Amino acid sequence: CASSLGTSPNEQFF.

J is TRBJ1-2 and V is TRBV7-2; D is uncertain. Germline V gene lookup returns CDR1 SGHTA and CDR2 FQGNSA. V lost 0 bases to trimming and J lost 8 bases, with 7 bases between them. This CDR3 comprises 12 residues. The CDR3 is CASSLARGGYTF. The CDR3 DNA reads as TGTGCCAGCAGCTTAGCGCGCGGGGGCTACACCTTC.

The V call is TRBV5-1, the J call TRBJ1-6; D remains unclear. CDR3 length equals 16 residues. The V and J ends lost 0 bases and 5 bases respectively, with 12 bases between them. Germline CDR1 reads SGHRS; CDR2 reads YFSETQ. CDR3 residues: CASSLEGEADNSPLHF. The CDR3 nucleotides are TGCGCCAGCAGCTTGGAAGGCGAGGCAGATAATTCACCCCTCCACTTT.

This clone has a handful of counts. This chain joins TRBV25-1 and TRBJ2-5; 13 nucleotides match TRBD2. This CDR3 has 16 amino acids. Germline loops: CDR1 MGHDK, CDR2 SYGVNS. J gave up 4 bases and V 5 bases, and 7 bases lay outside the gene matches. The CDR3 DNA sequence: TGTGCCAGCAGTAAACTAGCGGGAGGGACCCGAGAGACCCAGTACTTC. Protein: CASSKLAGGTRETQYF.

The chain couples TRBV18 to TRBJ1-2; 8 nucleotides line up with TRBD1. The CDR3 length is 15 residues. The V gene's germline CDR1 is KGHSH and CDR2 LQKENI. After removal of 1 base from V and 3 bases from J, the junction contained 4 bases not matched to a gene. The DNA for the CDR3 is TGTGCCAGCTCACCACGGACAGGGAGCGACTATGGCTACACCTTC. Translation gives CASSPRTGSDYGYTF. Full variable domain (rest looked up from reference TRBV18 and TRBJ1-2): NAGVMQNPRHLVRRRGQEARLRCSPMKGHSHVYWYRQLPEEGLKFMVYLQKENIIDESGMPKERFSAEFPKEGPSILRIQQVVRGDSAAYFCASSPRTGSDYGYTFGSGTRLTVV.

The chain couples TRBV7-6 to TRBJ2-5; 7 bases match TRBD1. The length of the CDR3 is 14 residues. Germline V lookup: CDR1 SGHVS, CDR2 FNYEAQ. The trim removed 1 base at V and 2 bases at J, leaving 1 base unmatched. The CDR3 DNA is TGTGCCAGCAGCTTAGGCAGGGGGCAAGAGACCCAGTACTTC. Translation gives CASSLGRGQETQYF.

The J gene is TRBJ1-1, the V gene TRBV5-1; D not certain. The CDR3 runs to 13 residues. V was trimmed by 0 bases and J by 1 base, leaving 4 bases between them. Per the germline V gene, CDR1 is SGHRS and CDR2 is YFSETQ. The CDR3 DNA sequence: TGCGCCAGCAGCTTGGGGGCGAACACTGAAGCTTTCTTT. Encoded protein: CASSLGANTEAFF.

In the case of this clone: The sample carries other DNA sequences with the same CDR3. This rearrangement joins TRBV29-1 to TRBJ1-1; D perhaps matches TRBD1 (6 bases). CDR1 and CDR2 from the germline V gene are SQVTM and ANQGSEA. CDR3 length: 13 residues. The V end lost 5 bases, the J end lost 0 bases, and 10 bases lay between the germline ends. The CDR3 DNA sequence: TGCAGCGTTCTGAGGGGGATGAACACTGAAGCTTTCTTT. Protein: CSVLRGMNTEAFF.

This clone was seen just once. The rearrangement joins TRBV2 to TRBJ1-2; D is uncertain. V dropped 1 base and J dropped 6 bases, with 9 bases sitting between them. Germline V lookup: CDR1 SNHLY, CDR2 FYNNEI. There are 13 residues in the CDR3. Written as DNA, the CDR3 is TGTGCCAGCAGTGAAGGGAGGGAAAATGGCTACACCTTC. Translated, it gives CASSEGRENGYTF.